What follows are 2 T cell receptor beta chains derived from one specimen sequenced in a study of T cells in Graves' hyperthyroidism and ophthalmopathy. Amplification of TCR beta CDR3 regions was performed using RNA transcripts as template. During a first-round RT-PCR of the TCR CDR3, the HTBI primer set was used. TCRdb analysed the multiplex PCR reads with MiXCR anew, one entry per CDR3 protein. This sample has hundreds of thousands of distinct CDR3 sequences, with roughly 40% found just once. The sequencing sample was made of blood. All receptors derive from a man aged 18-30 years with Graves' hyperthyroidism.

This clonotype was detected ten times or more. The rearrangement joins TRBV20-1 to TRBJ1-2; D not certain. The germline V gene has CDR1 DFQATT and CDR2 SNEGSKA (reference sequence). This CDR3 contains 11 residues. The ends were cut back, 4 bases at V and 4 bases at J, with 7 bases in the middle. CDR3 DNA sequence: TGCAGTGCTAAGTCCGGCTATGGCTACACCTTC. Residues: CSAKSGYGYTF.

On this clonotype itself: A clone one base away is much larger, so this may be a read error. This sequence joins TRBV7-9 and TRBJ1-2; tentatively, D is TRBD1 (6 bases). The CDR3 runs to 15 residues. Germline lookup yields CDR1 SEHNR and CDR2 FQNEAQ (reference sequence). V was clipped by 5 bases and J by 6 bases, with 19 bases between them. The CDR3 here is CASSPSTGSADGYTF. CDR3 in DNA: TGTGCCAGCAGCCCATCAACAGGGAGTGCAGATGGCTACACCTTC.